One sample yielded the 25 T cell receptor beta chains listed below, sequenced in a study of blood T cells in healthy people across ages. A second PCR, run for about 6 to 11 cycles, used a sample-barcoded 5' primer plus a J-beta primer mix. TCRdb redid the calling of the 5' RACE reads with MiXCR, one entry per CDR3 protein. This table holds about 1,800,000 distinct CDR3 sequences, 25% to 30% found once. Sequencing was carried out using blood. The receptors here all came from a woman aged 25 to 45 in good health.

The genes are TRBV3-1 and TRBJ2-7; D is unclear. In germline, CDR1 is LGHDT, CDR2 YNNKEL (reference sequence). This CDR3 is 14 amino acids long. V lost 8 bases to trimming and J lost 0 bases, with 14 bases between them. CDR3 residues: CASDKDWSSYEQYF. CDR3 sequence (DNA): TGTGCCAGCGATAAAGACTGGAGCTCCTACGAGCAGTACTTC.

The CDR3 DNA sequence: TGTGCCAGCAGCTTGGGGCCCACTAGCGAAAAACTGTTTTTT. It encodes CASSLGPTSEKLFF. The chain employs TRBV12-3 or TRBV12-4 and TRBJ1-4, with a possible D match to TRBD1 (5 bases). The germline V and J ends were trimmed by 6 bases and 8 bases, with 16 bases remaining between them. The CDR3 covers 14 residues.

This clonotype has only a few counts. The CDR3 protein is CASSLSFF. For the CDR3, the DNA is TGTGCCAGCAGTTTATCTTTCTTT. V and J are TRBV28 and TRBJ1-1; D is unclear. The V gene's germline CDR1 is MDHEN and CDR2 SYDVKM. The length of the CDR3 is 8 residues. The V end was cut by 1 base, the J end by 12 bases, with 0 bases between.

The CDR3 nucleotides are TGCGCCAGCAGCCCCGGGACTACAAATAGCAAAAACATTCAGTACTTC. Protein product: CASSPGTTNSKNIQYF. The chain joins TRBV5-1 to TRBJ2-4; 7 nucleotides agree with TRBD2. The V gene end was trimmed by 4 bases and the J gene end by 3 bases; junction bases not matched to a gene: 10. Germline assignment: CDR1 SGHRS and CDR2 YFSETQ. The CDR3 is 16 amino acids.

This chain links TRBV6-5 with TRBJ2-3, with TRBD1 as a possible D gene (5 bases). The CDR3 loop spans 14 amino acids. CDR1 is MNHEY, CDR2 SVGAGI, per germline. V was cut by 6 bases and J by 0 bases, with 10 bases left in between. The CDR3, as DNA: TGTGCCAGCAGAGACAGACCTAGCACAGATACGCAGTATTTT. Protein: CASRDRPSTDTQYF.

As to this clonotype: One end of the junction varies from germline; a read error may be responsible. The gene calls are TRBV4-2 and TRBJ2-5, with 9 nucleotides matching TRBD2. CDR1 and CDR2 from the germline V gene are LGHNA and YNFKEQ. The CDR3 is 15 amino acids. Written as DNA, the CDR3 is TGTGCAAGCAGCCCGACAGGGACTAGCATGAAGGCCCAGTACTTC. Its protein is CASSPTGTSMKAQYF.

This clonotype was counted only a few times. CDR3 bases: TGCGCCAGCAGCCAGTACAGGGATCAGCCCCAGCATTTT. Translating gives CASSQYRDQPQHF. This chain links TRBV4-3 with TRBJ1-5, with D maybe TRBD1 (6 bases). Trimming removed 3 bases from V and 5 bases from J, with 8 bases in between. CDR1 is LGHNA, CDR2 YSLEER, per germline. This CDR3 spans 13 amino acids.

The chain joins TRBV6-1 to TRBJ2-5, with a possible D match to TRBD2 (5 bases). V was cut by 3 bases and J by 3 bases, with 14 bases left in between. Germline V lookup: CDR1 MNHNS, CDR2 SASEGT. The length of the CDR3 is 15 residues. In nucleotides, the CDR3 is TGTGCCAGCAGTGAGGCTCGGGGTACCAAAGAGACCCAGTACTTC. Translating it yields CASSEARGTKETQYF.

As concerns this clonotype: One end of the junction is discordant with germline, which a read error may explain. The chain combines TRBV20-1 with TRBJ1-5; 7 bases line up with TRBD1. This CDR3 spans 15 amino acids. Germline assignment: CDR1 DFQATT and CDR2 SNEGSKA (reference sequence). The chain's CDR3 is CSAREAGQPSQPRHF. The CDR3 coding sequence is TGCAGTGCTAGAGAAGCGGGACAGCCGTCGCAGCCCCGGCATTTT.

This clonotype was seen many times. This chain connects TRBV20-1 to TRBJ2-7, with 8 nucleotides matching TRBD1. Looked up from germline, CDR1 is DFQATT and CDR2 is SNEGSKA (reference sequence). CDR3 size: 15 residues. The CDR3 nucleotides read TGCAGCGTAGAAAGCGCCGGGACAGGATTTTACGAGCAGTACTTC. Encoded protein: CSVESAGTGFYEQYF.

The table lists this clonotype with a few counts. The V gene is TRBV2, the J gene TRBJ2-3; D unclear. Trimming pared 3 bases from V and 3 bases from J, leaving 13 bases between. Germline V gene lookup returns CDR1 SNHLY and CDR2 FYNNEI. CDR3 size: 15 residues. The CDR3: CASSDRFEKTDTQYF. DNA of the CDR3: TGTGCCAGCAGTGACCGATTTGAGAAAACAGATACGCAGTATTTT.

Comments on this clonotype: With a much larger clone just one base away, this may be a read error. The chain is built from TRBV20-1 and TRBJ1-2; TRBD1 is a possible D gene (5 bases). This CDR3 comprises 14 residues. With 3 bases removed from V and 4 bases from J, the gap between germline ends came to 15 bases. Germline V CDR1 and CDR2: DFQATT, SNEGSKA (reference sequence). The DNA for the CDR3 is TGCAGTGCTAGGGAGAGAGACGGGGCCTATGGCTACACCTTC. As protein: CSARERDGAYGYTF.

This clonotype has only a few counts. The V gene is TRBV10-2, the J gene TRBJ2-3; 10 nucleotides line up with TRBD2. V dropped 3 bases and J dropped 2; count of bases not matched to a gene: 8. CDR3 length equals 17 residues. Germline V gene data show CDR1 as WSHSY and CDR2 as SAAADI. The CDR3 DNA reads TGCGCCAGCAGTGAAGCTAGCGGGGGCACCTTCACAGATACGCAGTATTTT. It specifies CASSEASGGTFTDTQYF.

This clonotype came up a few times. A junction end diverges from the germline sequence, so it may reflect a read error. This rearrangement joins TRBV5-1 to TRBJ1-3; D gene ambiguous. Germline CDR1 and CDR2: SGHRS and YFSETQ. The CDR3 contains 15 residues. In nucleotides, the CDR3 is TGCGCCAGGAGCTTGGGAGAGACCTCTGGAAACACCACATATTTT. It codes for CARSLGETSGNTTYF. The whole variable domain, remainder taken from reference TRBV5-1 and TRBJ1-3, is KAGVTQTPRYLIKTRGQQVTLSCSPISGHRSVSWYQQTPGQGLQFLFEYFSETQRNKGNFPGRFSGRQFSNSRSEMNVSTLELGDSALYLCARSLGETSGNTTYFGEGSWLTVV.

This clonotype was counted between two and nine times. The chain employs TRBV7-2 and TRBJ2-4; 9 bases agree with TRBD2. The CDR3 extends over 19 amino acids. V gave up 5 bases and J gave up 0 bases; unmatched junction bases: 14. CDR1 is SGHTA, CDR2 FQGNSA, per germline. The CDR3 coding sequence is TGTGCCAGCAGCACCCCTTGCGGGAGGGCCTTCTTAGCCAAAAACATTCAGTACTTC. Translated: CASSTPCGRAFLAKNIQYF.

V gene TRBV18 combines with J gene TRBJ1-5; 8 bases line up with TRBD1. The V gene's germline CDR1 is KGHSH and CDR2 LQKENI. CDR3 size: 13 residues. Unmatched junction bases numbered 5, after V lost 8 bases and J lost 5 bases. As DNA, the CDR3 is TGTGCCAGCACACAGGGGGAACATCAGCCCCAGCATTTT. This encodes CASTQGEHQPQHF.

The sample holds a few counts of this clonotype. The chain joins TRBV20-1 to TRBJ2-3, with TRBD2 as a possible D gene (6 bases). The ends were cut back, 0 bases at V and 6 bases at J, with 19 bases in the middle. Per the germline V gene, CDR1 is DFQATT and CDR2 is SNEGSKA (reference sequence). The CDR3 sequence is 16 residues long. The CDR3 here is CSARDEERENGDTQYF. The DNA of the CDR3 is TGCAGTGCTAGAGATGAGGAACGGGAGAACGGGGATACGCAGTATTTT.

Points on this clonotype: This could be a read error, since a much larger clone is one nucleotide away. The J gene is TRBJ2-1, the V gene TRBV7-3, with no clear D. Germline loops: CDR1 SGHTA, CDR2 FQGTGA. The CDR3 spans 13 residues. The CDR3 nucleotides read TGTGCCAGCAGCTTAACTGCGCACCAGGAGCTGTTCTTC. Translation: CASSLTAHQELFF.

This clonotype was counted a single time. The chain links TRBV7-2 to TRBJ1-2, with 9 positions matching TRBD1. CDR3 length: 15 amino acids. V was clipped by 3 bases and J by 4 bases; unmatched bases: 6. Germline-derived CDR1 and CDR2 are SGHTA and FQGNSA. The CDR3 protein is CASSFRDRVVYGYTF. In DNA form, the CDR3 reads TGTGCCAGCAGCTTCCGGGACAGGGTCGTCTATGGCTACACCTTC. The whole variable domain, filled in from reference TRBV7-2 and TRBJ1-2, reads GAGVSQSPSNKVTEKGKDVELRCDPISGHTALYWYRQSLGQGLEFLIYFQGNSAPDKSGLPSDRFSAERTGGSVSTLTIQRTQQEDSAVYLCASSFRDRVVYGYTFGSGTRLTVV.

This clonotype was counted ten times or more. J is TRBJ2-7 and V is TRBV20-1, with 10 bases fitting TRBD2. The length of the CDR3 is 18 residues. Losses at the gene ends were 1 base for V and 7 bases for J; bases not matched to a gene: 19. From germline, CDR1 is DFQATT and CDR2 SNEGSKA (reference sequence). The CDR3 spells CSARVRASGSSIREEQYF. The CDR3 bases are TGCAGTGCTAGAGTACGAGCTAGCGGGAGTAGTATTCGTGAGGAGCAGTACTTC.

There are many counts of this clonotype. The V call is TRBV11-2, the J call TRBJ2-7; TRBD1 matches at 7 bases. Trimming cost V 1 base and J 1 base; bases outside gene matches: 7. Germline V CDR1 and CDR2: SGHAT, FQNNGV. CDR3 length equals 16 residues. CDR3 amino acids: CASSLVVGTVSYEQYF. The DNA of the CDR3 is TGTGCCAGCAGCTTAGTCGTAGGGACAGTTTCCTACGAGCAGTACTTC.

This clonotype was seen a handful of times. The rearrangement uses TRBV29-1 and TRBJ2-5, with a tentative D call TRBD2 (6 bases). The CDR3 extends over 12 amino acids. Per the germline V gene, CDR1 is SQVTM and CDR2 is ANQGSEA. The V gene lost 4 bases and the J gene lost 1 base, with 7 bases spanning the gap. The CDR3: CSVAGLQETQYF. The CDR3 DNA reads TGCAGCGTTGCGGGACTCCAAGAGACCCAGTACTTC.

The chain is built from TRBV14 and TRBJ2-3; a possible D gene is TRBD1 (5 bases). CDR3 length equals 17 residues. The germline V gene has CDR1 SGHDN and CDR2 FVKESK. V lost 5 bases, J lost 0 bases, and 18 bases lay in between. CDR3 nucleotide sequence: TGTGCCAGCAGCTTCCACGAAGGGGCCATTAGCACAGATACGCAGTATTTT. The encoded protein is CASSFHEGAISTDTQYF.

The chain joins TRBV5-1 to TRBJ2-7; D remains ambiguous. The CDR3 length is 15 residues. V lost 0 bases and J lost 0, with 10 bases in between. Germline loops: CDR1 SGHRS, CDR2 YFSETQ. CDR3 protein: CASSLEGQDSYEQYF. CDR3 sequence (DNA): TGCGCCAGCAGCTTGGAAGGCCAGGACTCCTACGAGCAGTACTTC.

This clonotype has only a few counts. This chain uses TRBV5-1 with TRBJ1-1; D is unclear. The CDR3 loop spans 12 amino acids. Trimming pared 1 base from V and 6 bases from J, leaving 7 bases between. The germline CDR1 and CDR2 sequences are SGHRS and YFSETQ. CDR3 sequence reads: CASSLNPAEAFF. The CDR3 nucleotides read TGCGCCAGCAGCTTGAATCCCGCTGAAGCTTTCTTT.